A single sample is the source of the 7 T cell receptor beta chains below, sequenced in a study of patients and donors after allogeneic stem cell transplantation. MiXCR was run by TCRdb on the RT-PCR reads, yielding one entry per CDR3 protein. This table has roughly 200,000 distinct CDR3 sequences, around 41% appearing once. The sequenced material came from blood, either unsorted or a sorted T cell fraction (not recorded which). The receptor source for this set is a human donor who was either an allogeneic HSCT recipient or a stem cell or donor lymphocyte infusion donor (not recorded which). It is not recorded whose cells these are; they may come from a transplant donor.

This clonotype came up a few times. The chain joins TRBV18 to TRBJ2-5; D remains unclear. The V end lost 2 bases, the J end lost 3 bases, and 4 bases lay between the germline ends. The CDR3 length is 12 residues. Germline lookup yields CDR1 KGHSH and CDR2 LQKENI. The CDR3: CASSPEEETQYF. CDR3 nucleotide sequence: TGTGCCAGCTCACCAGAGGAAGAGACCCAGTACTTC.

The chain joins TRBV12-3 or TRBV12-4 to TRBJ1-4; 11 nucleotides agree with TRBD1. The length of the CDR3 is 15 residues. V lost 5 bases and J lost 8; bases outside the gene matches: 7. The DNA of the CDR3 is TGTGCCAGCAGTCCCAGGACAGGGGGCTTGGAAAAACTGTTTTTT. Protein product: CASSPRTGGLEKLFF.

This clonotype showed up just a few times. The rearrangement uses TRBV4-3 and TRBJ1-1; D remains unclear. The length of the CDR3 is 14 residues. V was trimmed by 1 base and J by 1 base, leaving 7 bases between them. CDR1 and CDR2 (germline): LGHNA, YSLEER. The CDR3 nucleotides are TGCGCCAGCAGCCAAGGGGTTCGGAACACTGAAGCTTTCTTT. Its translation is CASSQGVRNTEAFF.

This clonotype has just a few counts. The chain joins TRBV6-6 to TRBJ2-2; D gene unclear. The germline V gene encodes CDR1 MNHNY and CDR2 SVGAGI (reference sequence). V was shortened by 7 bases and J by 7 bases, with 10 bases between the two germline ends. The CDR3 has 12 residues. The CDR3 spells CASNVGIGELFF. In DNA, the CDR3 is TGTGCCAGCAACGTTGGGATCGGGGAGCTGTTTTTT.

The J gene is TRBJ2-3, the V gene TRBV9; 15 bases match TRBD2. With 7 bases clipped from V and 5 bases from J, the junction kept 8 bases outside the gene matches. The CDR3 spans 16 residues. The V gene's germline CDR1 is SGDLS and CDR2 YYNGEE. The CDR3 bases are TGTGCCAGCCAGCGGACTAGCGGGAGGGCCCAAGATACGCAGTATTTT. It yields the protein CASQRTSGRAQDTQYF. Full variable domain (outside the CDR3, taken from reference TRBV9 and TRBJ2-3): DSGVTQTPKHLITATGQRVTLRCSPRSGDLSVYWYQQSLDQGLQFLIQYYNGEERAKGNILERFSAQQFPDLHSELNLSSLELGDSALYFCASQRTSGRAQDTQYFGPGTRLTVL.

This clonotype was picked up one time. J is TRBJ1-2 and V is TRBV7-9; TRBD1 is a possible D gene (5 bases). Germline V CDR1 and CDR2: SEHNR, FQNEAQ (reference sequence). This CDR3 region has 12 residues. Trimming pared 8 bases from V and 4 bases from J, leaving 11 bases between. The CDR3 coding sequence is TGTGCCAGCGGGCGGACAAGCTATGGCTACACCTTC. Encoded protein: CASGRTSYGYTF.

V and J are TRBV6-5 and TRBJ2-1, with D possibly TRBD2 on 6 matching bases. Germline CDR1 MNHEY, CDR2 SVGAGI. The V end lost 2 bases, the J end lost 7 bases, and 18 bases lay between the germline ends. This CDR3 has 16 amino acids. DNA of the CDR3: TGTGCCAGCAGTTACCGTGGGGGAGGCATGACAAATGAGCAGTTCTTC. It codes for CASSYRGGGMTNEQFF.